The 15 T cell receptor beta chains in this list originate from one sample, sequenced in a study of blood T cell repertoires in COVID-19. The data were produced by immunoSEQ multiplex PCR, yet TCRdb's version contains in-frame clones alone and is incomplete. The sample lists fewer than 200,000 clones; almost 85% were seen once. The specimen was peripheral blood. These receptors all come from a man aged 40-55 years who had recovered from COVID-19.

The J gene is TRBJ2-6, the V gene TRBV25-1; D possibly corresponds to TRBD1 (5 bases). CDR3 size: 15 residues. In germline, CDR1 is MGHDK, CDR2 SYGVNS. V lost 1 base, J lost 2 bases, and 6 bases lay in between. CDR3 coding DNA: TGTGCCAGCAGTGAATTGGGGCCTGGGGCCAACGTCCTGACTTTC. Protein product: CASSELGPGANVLTF.

This sequence joins TRBV28 and TRBJ2-2; 10 positions match TRBD1. The V gene's germline CDR1 is MDHEN and CDR2 SYDVKM. Unmatched junction bases numbered 10, after V lost 11 bases and J lost 4 bases. The CDR3 is made up of 15 amino acids. The CDR3 loop reads CAGLGGTGATGELFF. The CDR3 bases are TGTGCCGGCCTGGGTGGGACAGGGGCCACCGGGGAGCTGTTTTTT. Full variable domain (missing parts from reference TRBV28 and TRBJ2-2): DVKVTQSSRYLVKRTGEKVFLECVQDMDHENMFWYRQDPGLGLRLIYFSYDVKMKEKGDIPEGYSVSREKKERFSLILESASTNQTSMYLCAGLGGTGATGELFFGEGSRLTVL.

The chain combines TRBV19 with TRBJ1-4, with D hard to call. V lost 2 bases and J 7 bases, leaving 8 bases between the germline ends. The length of the CDR3 is 13 residues. The germline V gene has CDR1 LNHDA and CDR2 SQIVND (reference sequence). CDR3 bases: TGTGCCAGTAGTATATCAGGAGGTGAAAAACTGTTTTTT. This codes for CASSISGGEKLFF.

This chain joins TRBV15 and TRBJ1-3; D not resolved. The CDR3 contains 16 residues. The V and J ends lost 5 bases and 0 bases respectively, with 14 bases between them. Germline CDR1 reads LNHNV; CDR2 reads YYDKDF (reference sequence). The CDR3 nucleotides are TGTGCCACCAGCTCCACCAGAAGCGCCTCTGGAAACACCATATATTTT. As protein: CATSSTRSASGNTIYF.

The chain carries TRBV9 and TRBJ1-3, with TRBD1 as a possible D gene (6 bases). The CDR3 has 17 residues. Germline-derived CDR1 and CDR2 are SGDLS and YYNGEE. V dropped 0 bases and J dropped 0 bases, with 13 bases sitting between them. The CDR3 loop is CASSVEDSLYSGNTIYF. CDR3 DNA sequence: TGTGCCAGCAGCGTAGAGGACAGCCTCTACTCTGGAAACACCATATATTTT.

Written as DNA, the CDR3 is TGCGCCAGCAGCCAGGGACACTCCGAGCAGTACTTC. This gives the protein CASSQGHSEQYF. This chain links TRBV4-1 with TRBJ2-7; tentatively, D is TRBD1 (6 bases). Germline values: CDR1 MGHRA, CDR2 YSYEKL. The CDR3 is made up of 12 amino acids. V lost 3 bases, J lost 6 bases, and 9 bases lay in between.

The chain joins TRBV7-2 to TRBJ2-5; 9 bases line up with TRBD1. The trim removed 1 base at V and 4 bases at J, leaving 10 bases unmatched. CDR3 length equals 17 residues. CDR1 and CDR2 (germline): SGHTA, FQGNSA. CDR3 in amino acids: CASSLEGTGWNGETQYF. DNA of the CDR3: TGTGCCAGCAGCTTAGAGGGGACAGGGTGGAACGGAGAGACCCAGTACTTC.

This rearrangement joins TRBV30 to TRBJ2-3, with D tentatively TRBD2 (5 bases). The CDR3 is made up of 14 amino acids. Germline CDR1 and CDR2: GTSNPN and SVGIG (reference sequence). Trimming stripped 2 bases from V and 2 bases from J, with 11 bases between. CDR3 DNA: TGTGCCTGGAGTCGGACTTCCGTCACAGATACGCAGTATTTT. Its protein product is CAWSRTSVTDTQYF.

The genes are TRBV28 and TRBJ1-2, with a tentative D call TRBD1 (6 bases). The CDR3 covers 12 residues. The V gene lost 2 bases and the J gene lost 9 bases, with 10 bases spanning the gap. Per germline, CDR1 MDHEN and CDR2 SYDVKM. CDR3: CASSLGQGRYTF. CDR3 bases: TGTGCCAGCAGTTTAGGGCAGGGGCGCTACACCTTC.

The chain employs TRBV10-3 and TRBJ1-3, with a weak D call TRBD1 (5 bases). Trimming cost V 4 bases and J 0 bases, with 13 bases left between them. The CDR3 is made up of 16 amino acids. Germline CDR1 ENHRY, CDR2 SYGVKD. CDR3 DNA sequence: TGTGCCATCAGTGGACGGGGGGACTTCTCTGGAAACACCATATATTTT. Translated: CAISGRGDFSGNTIYF.

CDR3 in DNA: TGCAGTGCTAGAGGGAGCGGTGCGCAGTATTTT. It encodes CSARGSGAQYF. The chain links TRBV20-1 to TRBJ2-3, with D possibly TRBD2 on 5 matching bases. Per germline, CDR1 DFQATT and CDR2 SNEGSKA (reference sequence). CDR3 length: 11 residues. With 1 base removed from V and 10 bases from J, the gap between germline ends came to 9 bases.

The chain carries TRBV7-2 and TRBJ2-7; D remains unclear. In germline, CDR1 is SGHTA, CDR2 FQGNSA. The CDR3 consists of 14 residues. Deletions cut 8 bases from V and 0 bases from J, with 14 bases between. CDR3 protein: CASRGSLSSYEQYF. Written as DNA, the CDR3 is TGTGCCAGCCGCGGAAGCTTAAGCTCCTACGAGCAGTACTTC.

This chain joins TRBV11-2 and TRBJ1-4; D uncertain. CDR3 size: 12 residues. Deletions cut 5 bases from V and 12 bases from J, with 13 bases between. Germline loops: CDR1 SGHAT, CDR2 FQNNGV. The DNA for the CDR3 is TGTGCCAGCAGCACCCCACCGGGAGAACTGTTTTTT. Amino acids: CASSTPPGELFF.

The chain joins TRBV4-2 to TRBJ1-2; D is uncertain. V was trimmed by 0 bases and J by 7 bases, leaving 12 bases between them. Germline assignment: CDR1 LGHNA and CDR2 YNFKEQ. CDR3 length: 14 amino acids. This CDR3 reads CASSQDLTARGYTF. For the CDR3, the DNA is TGTGCCAGCAGCCAAGATCTTACAGCTCGTGGCTACACCTTC.

V gene TRBV27 combines with J gene TRBJ2-2, with D possibly matching TRBD2 (5 bases). This CDR3 contains 14 residues. Deletions cut 2 bases from V and 8 bases from J, with 12 bases between. Per germline, CDR1 MNHEY and CDR2 SMNVEV (reference sequence). Here the CDR3 reads CASSLISGSGELFF. The CDR3 DNA reads TGTGCCAGCAGTTTAATTTCGGGGTCGGGGGAGCTGTTTTTT.